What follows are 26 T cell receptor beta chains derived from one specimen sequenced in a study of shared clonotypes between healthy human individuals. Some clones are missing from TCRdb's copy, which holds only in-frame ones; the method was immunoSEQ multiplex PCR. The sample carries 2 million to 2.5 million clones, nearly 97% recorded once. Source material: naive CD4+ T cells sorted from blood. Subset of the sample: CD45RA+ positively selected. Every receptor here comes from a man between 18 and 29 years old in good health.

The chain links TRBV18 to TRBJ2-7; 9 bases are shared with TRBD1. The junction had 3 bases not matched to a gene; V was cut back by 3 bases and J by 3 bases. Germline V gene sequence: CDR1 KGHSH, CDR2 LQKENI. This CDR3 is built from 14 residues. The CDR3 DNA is TGTGCCAGCTCACCGGACAGGGGCGTCTACGAGCAGTACTTC. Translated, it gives CASSPDRGVYEQYF.

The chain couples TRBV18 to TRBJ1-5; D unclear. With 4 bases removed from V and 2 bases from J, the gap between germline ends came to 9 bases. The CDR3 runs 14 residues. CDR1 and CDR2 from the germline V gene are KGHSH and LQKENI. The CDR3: CASSLGEGNQPQHF. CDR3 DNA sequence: TGTGCCAGCTCACTGGGTGAGGGCAATCAGCCCCAGCATTTT.

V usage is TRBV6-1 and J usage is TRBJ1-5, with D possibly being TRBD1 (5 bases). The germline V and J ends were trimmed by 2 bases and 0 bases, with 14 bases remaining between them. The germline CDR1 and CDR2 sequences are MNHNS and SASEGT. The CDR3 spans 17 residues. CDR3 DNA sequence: TGTGCCAGCAGTGAAAAGGGGCCCGGGGATAGCAATCAGCCCCAGCATTTT. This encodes CASSEKGPGDSNQPQHF.

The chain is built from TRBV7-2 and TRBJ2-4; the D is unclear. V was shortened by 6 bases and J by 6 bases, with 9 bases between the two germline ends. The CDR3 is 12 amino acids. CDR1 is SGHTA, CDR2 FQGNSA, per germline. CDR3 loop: CASRPSGNIQYF. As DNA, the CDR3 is TGTGCCAGCAGGCCCTCAGGAAACATTCAGTACTTC.

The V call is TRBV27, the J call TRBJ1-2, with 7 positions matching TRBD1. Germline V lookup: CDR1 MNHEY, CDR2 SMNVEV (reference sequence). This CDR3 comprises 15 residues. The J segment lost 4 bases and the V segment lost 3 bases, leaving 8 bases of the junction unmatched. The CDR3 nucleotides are TGTGCCAGCAGTTTTGCCCCCGGGACAGTCTATGGCTACACCTTC. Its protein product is CASSFAPGTVYGYTF.

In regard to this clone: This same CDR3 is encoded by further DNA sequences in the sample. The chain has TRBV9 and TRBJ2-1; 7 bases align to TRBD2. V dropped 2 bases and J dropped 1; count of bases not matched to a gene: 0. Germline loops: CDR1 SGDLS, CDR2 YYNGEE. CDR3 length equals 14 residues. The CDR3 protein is CASSVSGSYNEQFF. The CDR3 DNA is TGTGCCAGCAGCGTTAGCGGGTCCTACAATGAGCAGTTCTTC.

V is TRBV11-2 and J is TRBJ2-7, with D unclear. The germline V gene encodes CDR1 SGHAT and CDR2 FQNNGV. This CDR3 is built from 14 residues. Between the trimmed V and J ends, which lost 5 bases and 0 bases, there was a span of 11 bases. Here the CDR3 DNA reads TGTGCCAGCAGCCCCTTAGTGGGCTCCTACGAGCAGTACTTC. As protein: CASSPLVGSYEQYF.

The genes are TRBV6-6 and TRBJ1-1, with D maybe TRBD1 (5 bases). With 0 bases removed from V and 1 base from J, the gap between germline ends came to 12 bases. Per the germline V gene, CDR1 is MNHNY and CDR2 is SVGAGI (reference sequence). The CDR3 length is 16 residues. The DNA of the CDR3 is TGTGCCAGCAGTTACTCAGGGGCTAGACGGAACACTGAAGCTTTCTTT. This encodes CASSYSGARRNTEAFF.

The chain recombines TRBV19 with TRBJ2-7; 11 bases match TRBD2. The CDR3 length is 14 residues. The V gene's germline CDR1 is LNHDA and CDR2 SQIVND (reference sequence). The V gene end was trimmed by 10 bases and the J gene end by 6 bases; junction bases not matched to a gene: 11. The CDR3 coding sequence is TGTGCCACAACTAGCGGGAGTTTCTCAGGCGAGCAGTACTTC. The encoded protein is CATTSGSFSGEQYF.

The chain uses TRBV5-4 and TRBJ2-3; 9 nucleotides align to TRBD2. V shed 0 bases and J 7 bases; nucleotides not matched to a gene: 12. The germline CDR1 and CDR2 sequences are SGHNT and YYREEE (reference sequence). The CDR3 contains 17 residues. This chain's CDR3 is CASSLVLAGTLRNTQYF. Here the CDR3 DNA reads TGTGCCAGCAGCTTGGTACTAGCGGGTACACTAAGAAATACGCAGTATTTT. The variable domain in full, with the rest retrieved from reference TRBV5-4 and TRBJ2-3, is ETGVTQSPTHLIKTRGQQVTLRCSSQSGHNTVSWYQQALGQGPQFIFQYYREEENGRGNFPPRFSGLQFPNYSSELNVNALELDDSALYLCASSLVLAGTLRNTQYFGPGTRLTVL.

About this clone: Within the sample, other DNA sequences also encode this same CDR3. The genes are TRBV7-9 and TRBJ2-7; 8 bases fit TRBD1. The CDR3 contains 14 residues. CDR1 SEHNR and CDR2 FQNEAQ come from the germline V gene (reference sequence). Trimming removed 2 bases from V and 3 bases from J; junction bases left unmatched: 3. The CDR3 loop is CASSLRQGSYEQYF. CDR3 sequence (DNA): TGTGCCAGCAGCTTACGACAGGGGAGCTACGAGCAGTACTTC.

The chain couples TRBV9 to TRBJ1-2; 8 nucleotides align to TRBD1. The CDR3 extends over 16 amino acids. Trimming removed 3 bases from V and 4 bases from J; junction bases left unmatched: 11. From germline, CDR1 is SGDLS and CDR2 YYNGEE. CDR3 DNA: TGTGCCAGCAGCGCGAGTTCAGGGGGCGCGATCTATGGCTACACCTTC. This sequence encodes CASSASSGGAIYGYTF.

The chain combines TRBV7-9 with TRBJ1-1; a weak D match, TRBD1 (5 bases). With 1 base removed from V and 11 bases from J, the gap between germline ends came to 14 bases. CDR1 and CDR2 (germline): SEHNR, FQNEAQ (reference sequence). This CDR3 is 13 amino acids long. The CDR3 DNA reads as TGTGCCAGCAGCTTAGGTCCGGGCGAGGGGGCTTTCTTT. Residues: CASSLGPGEGAFF.

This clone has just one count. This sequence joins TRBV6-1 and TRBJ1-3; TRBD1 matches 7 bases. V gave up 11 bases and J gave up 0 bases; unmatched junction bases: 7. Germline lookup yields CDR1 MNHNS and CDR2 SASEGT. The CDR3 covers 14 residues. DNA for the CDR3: TGTGCCGGCTCCGCAGGGGGCTCTGGAAACACCATATATTTT. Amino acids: CAGSAGGSGNTIYF.

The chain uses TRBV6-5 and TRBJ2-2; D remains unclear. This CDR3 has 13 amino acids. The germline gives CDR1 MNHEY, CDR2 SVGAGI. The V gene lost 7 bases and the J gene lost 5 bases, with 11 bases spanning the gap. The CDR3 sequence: CASTEEATGELFF. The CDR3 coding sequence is TGTGCCAGCACCGAGGAAGCTACCGGGGAGCTGTTTTTT.

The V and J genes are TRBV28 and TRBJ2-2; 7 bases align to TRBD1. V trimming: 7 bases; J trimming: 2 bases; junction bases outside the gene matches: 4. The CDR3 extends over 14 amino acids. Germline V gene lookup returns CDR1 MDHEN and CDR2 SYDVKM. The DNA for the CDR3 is TGTGCCAGCAAACAAGGGGGCAACACCGGGGAGCTGTTTTTT. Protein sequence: CASKQGGNTGELFF.

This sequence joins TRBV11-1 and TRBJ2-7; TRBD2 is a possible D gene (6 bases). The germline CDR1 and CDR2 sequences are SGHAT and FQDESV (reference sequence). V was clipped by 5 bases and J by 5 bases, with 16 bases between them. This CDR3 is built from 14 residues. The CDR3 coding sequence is TGTGCCAGCAGCCCGGGACTGATACCTAACGAGCAGTACTTC. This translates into CASSPGLIPNEQYF.

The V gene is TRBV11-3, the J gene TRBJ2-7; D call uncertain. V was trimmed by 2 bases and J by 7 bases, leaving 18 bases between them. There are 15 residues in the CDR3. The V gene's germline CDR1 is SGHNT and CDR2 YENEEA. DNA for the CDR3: TGTGCCAGCAGCTTACGGTGCCCCCTGGACGGAGAGCAGTACTTC. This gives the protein CASSLRCPLDGEQYF.

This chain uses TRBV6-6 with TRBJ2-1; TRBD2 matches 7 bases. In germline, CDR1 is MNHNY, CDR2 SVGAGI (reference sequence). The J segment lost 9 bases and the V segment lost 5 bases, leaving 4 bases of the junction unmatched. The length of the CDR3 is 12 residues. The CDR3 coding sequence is TGTGCCAGCAGTGAGCTAGCGGTTGAGCAGTTCTTC. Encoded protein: CASSELAVEQFF.

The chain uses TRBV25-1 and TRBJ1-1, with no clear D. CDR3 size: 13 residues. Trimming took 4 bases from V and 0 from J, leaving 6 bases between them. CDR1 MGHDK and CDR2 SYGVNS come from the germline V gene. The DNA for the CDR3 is TGTGCCAGCAGTGGAACAGTGAACACTGAAGCTTTCTTT. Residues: CASSGTVNTEAFF.

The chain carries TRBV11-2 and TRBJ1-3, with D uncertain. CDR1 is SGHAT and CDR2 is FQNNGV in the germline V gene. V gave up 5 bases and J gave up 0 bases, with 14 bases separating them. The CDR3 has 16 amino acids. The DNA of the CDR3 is TGTGCCAGCAGCCCCCGCAGTTACGACTCTGGAAACACCATATATTTT. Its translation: CASSPRSYDSGNTIYF.

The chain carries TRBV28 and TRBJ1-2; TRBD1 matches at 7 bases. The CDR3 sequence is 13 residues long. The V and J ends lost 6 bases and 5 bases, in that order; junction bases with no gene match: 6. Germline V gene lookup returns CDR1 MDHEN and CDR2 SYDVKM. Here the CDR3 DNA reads TGTGCCAGCAGGGCGCTACAGGGGTATGGCTACACCTTC. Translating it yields CASRALQGYGYTF.

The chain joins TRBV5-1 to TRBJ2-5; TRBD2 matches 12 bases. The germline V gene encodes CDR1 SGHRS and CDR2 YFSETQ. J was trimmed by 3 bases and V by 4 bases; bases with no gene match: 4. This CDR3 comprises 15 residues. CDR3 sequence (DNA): TGCGCCAGCAGCCCTAGCGGGAGGGCCGAAGAGACCCAGTACTTC. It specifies CASSPSGRAEETQYF.

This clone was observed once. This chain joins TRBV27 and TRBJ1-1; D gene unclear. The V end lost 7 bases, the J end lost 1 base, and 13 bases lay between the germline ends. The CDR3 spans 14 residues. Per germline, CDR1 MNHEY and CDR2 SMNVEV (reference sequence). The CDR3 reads CASNDRHPNTEAFF. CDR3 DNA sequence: TGTGCCAGCAACGACCGACACCCGAACACTGAAGCTTTCTTT.

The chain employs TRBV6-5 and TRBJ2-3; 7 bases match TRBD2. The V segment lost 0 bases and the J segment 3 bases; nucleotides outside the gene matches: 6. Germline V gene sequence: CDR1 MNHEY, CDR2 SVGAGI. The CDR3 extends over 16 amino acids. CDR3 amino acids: CASSYSSGLGTDTQYF. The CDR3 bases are TGTGCCAGCAGTTACTCCTCCGGACTAGGTACAGATACGCAGTATTTT.

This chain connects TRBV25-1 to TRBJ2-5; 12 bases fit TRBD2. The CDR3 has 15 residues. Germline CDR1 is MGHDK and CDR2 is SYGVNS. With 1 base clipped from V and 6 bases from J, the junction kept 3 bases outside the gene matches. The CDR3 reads CASSESGTSGQTQYF. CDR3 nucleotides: TGTGCCAGCAGTGAATCCGGGACTAGCGGGCAGACCCAGTACTTC.